Below, 17 T cell receptor beta chains from the same sample are listed, as sequenced in a study of early T cells in non-severe SARS-CoV-2 infection. From the 5' RACE reads, TCRdb called clonotypes with MiXCR, one entry per CDR3 protein. Among 83,000 or so distinct CDR3 sequences listed, over 9.5% were seen once. Sequenced material: whole blood, taken at baseline. All receptors come from an adult who was a healthcare worker with PCR-confirmed SARS-CoV-2 infection or an uninfected control (not recorded which).

This clonotype appeared a few times. The CDR3 sequence is CASSATSGRGWEQYF. The CDR3 bases are TGTGCCAGCAGCGCAACTAGCGGGAGGGGTTGGGAGCAGTACTTC. The rearrangement uses TRBV2 and TRBJ2-7, with 13 positions matching TRBD2. V lost 6 bases and J lost 7; bases outside the gene matches: 9. This CDR3 spans 15 amino acids. Germline values: CDR1 SNHLY, CDR2 FYNNEI.

V gene TRBV7-2 combines with J gene TRBJ2-3; TRBD2 matches at 11 bases. Germline values: CDR1 SGHTA, CDR2 FQGNSA. CDR3 size: 16 residues. Unmatched junction bases numbered 9, after V lost 8 bases and J lost 2 bases. The CDR3 here is CASALRGLADTDTQYF. CDR3 DNA sequence: TGTGCCAGCGCCTTAAGGGGACTAGCGGACACAGATACGCAGTATTTT.

The sample holds a few counts of this clonotype. The chain links TRBV20-1 to TRBJ2-2; D is ambiguous. This CDR3 has 13 amino acids. In germline, CDR1 is DFQATT, CDR2 SNEGSKA (reference sequence). Deletions cut 5 bases from V and 6 bases from J, with 13 bases between. The CDR3 here is CSAYLPFAGELFF. DNA of the CDR3: TGCAGTGCTTACCTCCCCTTTGCCGGGGAGCTGTTTTTT.

In this sample, this clonotype turned up many times. The chain carries TRBV3-1 and TRBJ1-2; D perhaps matches TRBD1 (6 bases). Trimming left V 4 bases short and J 4 bases short, with 13 bases between. This CDR3 is 14 amino acids long. Germline V gives CDR1 LGHDT, CDR2 YNNKEL (reference sequence). This chain's CDR3 is CASSLQGISYGYTF. The CDR3 nucleotides are TGTGCCAGCAGCCTACAGGGAATCAGCTATGGCTACACCTTC.

The V call is TRBV29-1, the J call TRBJ2-5, with 12 bases aligning to TRBD2. This CDR3 comprises 15 residues. Trimming cost V 6 bases and J 4 bases; bases outside gene matches: 9. Germline V gene lookup returns CDR1 SQVTM and CDR2 ANQGSEA. CDR3 region: CSVVTSGSDLETQYF. In DNA form, the CDR3 reads TGCAGCGTAGTGACTAGCGGGAGCGATTTAGAGACCCAGTACTTC.

This clonotype has only a few counts. The chain has TRBV2 and TRBJ1-2; D call uncertain. This CDR3 has 13 residues. Germline V lookup: CDR1 SNHLY, CDR2 FYNNEI. Between the trimmed V and J ends, which lost 2 bases and 1 base, there was a span of 5 bases. The CDR3 reads CASSESVNYGYTF. As DNA, the CDR3 is TGTGCCAGCAGTGAATCTGTTAACTATGGCTACACCTTC.

J is TRBJ2-7 and V is TRBV6-6; tentatively, D is TRBD2 (5 bases). This CDR3 contains 12 residues. Germline V gives CDR1 MNHNY, CDR2 SVGAGI (reference sequence). V dropped 6 bases and J dropped 4 bases, with 10 bases sitting between them. The CDR3 DNA reads as TGTGCCAGCAGCCGCCGGGGATACGAGCAGTACTTC. It specifies CASSRRGYEQYF.

In this sample, this clonotype turned up a few times. V gene TRBV7-9 combines with J gene TRBJ1-4; D gene ambiguous. The CDR3 has 13 amino acids. V was shortened by 0 bases and J by 5 bases, with 4 bases between the two germline ends. Germline V lookup: CDR1 SEHNR, CDR2 FQNEAQ (reference sequence). The CDR3 region has the DNA TGTGCCAGCAGCTTAGCGGGGAATGAAAAACTGTTTTTT. Amino acid sequence: CASSLAGNEKLFF.

This clonotype came up many times. The chain is built from TRBV30 and TRBJ2-2, with TRBD2 identical over 11 bases. Germline V gene sequence: CDR1 GTSNPN, CDR2 SVGIG (reference sequence). The CDR3 extends over 16 amino acids. V lost 0 bases, J lost 4 bases, and 4 bases stayed unmatched. CDR3 DNA: TGTGCCTGGAGTGTCTGGCTAGCGGGAGGCACCGGGGAGCTGTTTTTT. Translation: CAWSVWLAGGTGELFF.

V gene TRBV5-1 combines with J gene TRBJ2-1, with D uncertain. Deletions cut 4 bases from V and 5 bases from J, with 7 bases between. The CDR3 is 12 residues long. Germline CDR1 reads SGHRS; CDR2 reads YFSETQ. The CDR3 reads CASSPLDNEQFF. CDR3 nucleotide sequence: TGCGCCAGCAGCCCGCTGGACAATGAGCAGTTCTTC.

This clonotype was observed a handful of times. J is TRBJ1-5 and V is TRBV20-1, with 8 bases that match TRBD1. Losses at the gene ends were 1 base for V and 5 bases for J; bases not matched to a gene: 10. CDR3 length: 16 residues. Germline V gives CDR1 DFQATT, CDR2 SNEGSKA (reference sequence). CDR3 region: CSARGPGQEFDQPQHF. CDR3 nucleotide sequence: TGCAGTGCTAGAGGCCCGGGACAGGAGTTTGATCAGCCCCAGCATTTT.

This clonotype has at least ten counts. The genes are TRBV5-4 and TRBJ2-7; D gene unclear. The CDR3 extends over 12 amino acids. The ends were cut back, 4 bases at V and 6 bases at J, with 11 bases in the middle. Germline-derived CDR1 and CDR2 are SGHNT and YYREEE (reference sequence). The DNA for the CDR3 is TGTGCCAGCAGCCCCCTCCTCGGCGAGCAGTACTTC. This sequence encodes CASSPLLGEQYF.

This clonotype was observed a handful of times. This chain uses TRBV23-1 with TRBJ2-5; D remains unclear. TRBV23-1 is sorted into the ORF group, with uncertain function. This CDR3 contains 12 residues. Between the trimmed V and J ends, which lost 4 bases and 5 bases, there was a span of 8 bases. The chain's CDR3 is CASSPTRETQYF. The CDR3 DNA reads TGCGCCAGCAGTCCAACTCGGGAGACCCAGTACTTC.

This clonotype appeared many times. V gene TRBV30 combines with J gene TRBJ1-5; perhaps TRBD1 as D (6 bases). Deletions cut 4 bases from V and 4 bases from J, with 11 bases between. Germline CDR1 and CDR2: GTSNPN and SVGIG (reference sequence). The CDR3 runs to 13 residues. CDR3 amino acids: CAWTKDRNQPQHF. DNA for the CDR3: TGTGCCTGGACAAAAGACAGGAATCAGCCCCAGCATTTT. Full variable domain (remainder filled in from reference TRBV30 and TRBJ1-5): SQTIHQWPATLVQPVGSPLSLECTVEGTSNPNLYWYRQAAGRGLQLLFYSVGIGQISSEVPQNLSASRPQDRQFILSSKKLLLSDSGFYLCAWTKDRNQPQHFGDGTRLSIL.

This clonotype was detected a few times. The CDR3: CASSFSGNTIYF. For the CDR3, the DNA is TGTGCCAGCAGCTTCTCTGGAAACACCATATATTTT. This chain connects TRBV11-2 to TRBJ1-3; the D is unclear. Trimming took off 3 bases at V and 0 bases at J, with 0 bases between the two ends. Germline CDR1 and CDR2: SGHAT and FQNNGV. CDR3 length equals 12 residues.

CDR3 sequence (DNA): TGTGCCTGGAGTGTACAGGGACTAGTTACAGATACGCAGTATTTT. This codes for CAWSVQGLVTDTQYF. This chain connects TRBV30 to TRBJ2-3; TRBD2 agrees at 8 bases. CDR1 is GTSNPN and CDR2 is SVGIG in the germline V gene (reference sequence). V lost 0 bases and J lost 3; bases outside the gene matches: 5. CDR3 length equals 15 residues.

In this sample, this clonotype turned up many times. V is TRBV5-1 and J is TRBJ2-7, with 12 bases identical to TRBD2. This CDR3 contains 14 residues. CDR1 is SGHRS, CDR2 YFSETQ, per germline. After removal of 3 bases from V and 5 bases from J, the junction contained 3 bases not matched to a gene. CDR3 loop: CASSSLAGGDEQYF. In DNA, the CDR3 is TGCGCCAGCAGCTCCCTAGCGGGAGGGGACGAGCAGTACTTC. The full variable domain, in which reference TRBV5-1 and TRBJ2-7 provide the parts outside the CDR3, is KAGVTQTPRYLIKTRGQQVTLSCSPISGHRSVSWYQQTPGQGLQFLFEYFSETQRNKGNFPGRFSGRQFSNSRSEMNVSTLELGDSALYLCASSSLAGGDEQYFGPGTRLTVT.